This T cell receptor (beta chain) was captured in a study of shared clonotypes between healthy human individuals. Findings of the study overall: Only blood underwent sampling, and tissue repertoires likely differ. Generally, estimated richness proved larger in naive subsets than it did in memory subsets.

Clones were read by immunoSEQ multiplex PCR, and TCRdb kept only the in-frame ones, dropping some. The sample has some 2 million clones; about 95% are singletons. The naive CD8 fraction comprised CD45RO-negative cells positively selected for CCR7 and excluded terminally differentiated effector memory CD45RA+ cells. Comments on this clone: The antigen remains undetermined.

With 8 bases removed from V and 3 bases from J, the gap between germline ends came to 14 bases. The germline V gene has CDR1 SGHAT and CDR2 FQNNGV. The CDR3 runs to 13 residues. The chain couples TRBV11-2 to TRBJ2-7; tentatively, D is TRBD1 or TRBD2 (6 bases each). The sequence was obtained from a man in his late teens or twenties in good health. What was sequenced was naive CD8+ T cells sorted from blood. CDR3 sequence: CASGTGAGYEQYF. The DNA of the CDR3 is TGTGCCAGCGGTACGGGGGCGGGCTACGAGCAGTACTTC.